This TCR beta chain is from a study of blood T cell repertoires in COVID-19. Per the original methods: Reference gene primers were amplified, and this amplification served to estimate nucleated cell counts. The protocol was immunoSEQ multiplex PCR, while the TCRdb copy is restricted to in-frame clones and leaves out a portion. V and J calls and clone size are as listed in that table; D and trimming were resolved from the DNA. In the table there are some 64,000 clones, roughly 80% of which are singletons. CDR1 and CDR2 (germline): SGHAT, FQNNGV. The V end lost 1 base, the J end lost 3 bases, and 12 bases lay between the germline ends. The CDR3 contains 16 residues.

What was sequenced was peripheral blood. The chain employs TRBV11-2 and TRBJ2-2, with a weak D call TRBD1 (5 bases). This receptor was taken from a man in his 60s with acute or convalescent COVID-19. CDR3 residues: CASSLVGGAHTGELFF. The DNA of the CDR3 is TGTGCCAGCAGCTTAGTGGGTGGGGCACACACCGGGGAGCTGTTTTTT.